This passage covers 5 T cell receptor beta chains from one sample sequenced in a study of shared clonotypes between healthy human individuals. The assay was immunoSEQ multiplex PCR, and TCRdb's table has in-frame clones only and misses some. Of roughly 1 million clones in the sample, 75% to 80% were seen once. Material: memory CD4+ T cells from PBMCs. Subset described: CD45RA-negative fraction. The origin of the receptors is a man aged 18 to 30 in good health. Some clones in this sample may be carry-over from other donors' samples.

This chain connects TRBV28 to TRBJ2-1, with TRBD1 identical over 11 bases. The CDR3 spans 16 residues. Trimming took 3 bases from V and 10 from J; bases not matched to a gene: 11. Germline V gene lookup returns CDR1 MDHEN and CDR2 SYDVKM. CDR3 loop: CASSFNLGTGGREQFF. CDR3 sequence (DNA): TGTGCCAGCAGTTTTAATTTGGGGACAGGGGGGCGAGAGCAGTTCTTC.

The rearrangement links TRBV21-1 to TRBJ1-5; the table's D call, TRBD1, was not checked against the DNA. TRBV21-1 represents a pseudogene. The CDR3 covers 16 residues. The CDR3 nucleotides are TGTGCCAGCAGCATACGACATGTCTATAGCAATCAGCCCCAGCATTTT. Encoded protein: CASSIRHVYSNQPQHF.

This chain uses TRBV4-3 with TRBJ2-1; TRBD1 aligns across 10 bases. The CDR3 totals 16 residues. Germline CDR1 is LGHNA and CDR2 is YSLEER. Trimming took 4 bases from V and 7 from J; bases not matched to a gene: 10. Written as DNA, the CDR3 is TGCGCCAGCAGCCCCCTCGGGGGGACAGGGGCGAATGAGCAGTTCTTC. Amino acid sequence: CASSPLGGTGANEQFF.

The rearrangement joins TRBV19 to TRBJ1-1; D might be TRBD1 (5 bases). V lost 9 bases to trimming and J lost 5 bases, with 28 bases between them. The CDR3 is 17 residues long. CDR1 and CDR2 from the germline V gene are LNHDA and SQIVND (reference sequence). The CDR3 DNA sequence: TGTGCCAGCAGTCGGGGTGGGGCTGCCGAGGGTAGGACTGAAGCTTTCTTT. As protein: CASSRGGAAEGRTEAFF.

The chain uses TRBV2 and TRBJ1-5; D is unclear. V was shortened by 7 bases and J by 5 bases, with 12 bases between the two germline ends. Germline loops: CDR1 SNHLY, CDR2 FYNNEI. CDR3 length: 13 residues. The CDR3 DNA reads as TGTGCCAGCAATCGGGTTTTTTATCAGCCCCAGCATTTT. As protein: CASNRVFYQPQHF.